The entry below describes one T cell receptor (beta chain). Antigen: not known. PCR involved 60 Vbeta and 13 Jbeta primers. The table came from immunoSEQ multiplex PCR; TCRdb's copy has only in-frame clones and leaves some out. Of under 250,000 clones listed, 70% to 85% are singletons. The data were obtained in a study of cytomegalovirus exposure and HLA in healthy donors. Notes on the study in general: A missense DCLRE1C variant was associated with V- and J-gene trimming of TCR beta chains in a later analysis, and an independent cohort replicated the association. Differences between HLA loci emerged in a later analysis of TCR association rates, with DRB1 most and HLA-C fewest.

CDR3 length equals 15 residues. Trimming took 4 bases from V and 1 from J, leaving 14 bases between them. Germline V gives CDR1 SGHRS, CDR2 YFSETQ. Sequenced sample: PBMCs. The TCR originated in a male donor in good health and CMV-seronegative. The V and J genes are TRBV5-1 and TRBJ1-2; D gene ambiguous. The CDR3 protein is CASSKAEALNYGYTF. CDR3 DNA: TGCGCCAGCAGCAAAGCCGAAGCCCTTAACTATGGCTACACCTTC.